The present entry profiles one T cell receptor (beta chain) with its context. Per germline, CDR1 SGHTA and CDR2 FQGNSA. The CDR3 runs to 14 residues. Trimming removed 1 base from V and 7 bases from J; junction bases left unmatched: 6. Some clones are missing from TCRdb's copy, which holds only in-frame ones; the method was immunoSEQ multiplex PCR. Of roughly 100,000 clones listed, roughly 90% are singletons. The data were taken from a study of blood T cell repertoires in COVID-19. The receptor was derived from a human donor in a cohort sampled during active COVID-19. The specimen sequenced was peripheral blood. The genes are TRBV7-2 and TRBJ2-7; the match to TRBD2 covers 8 bases. The CDR3 reads CASSLGREGREQYF. CDR3 DNA: TGTGCCAGCAGCTTAGGACGGGAGGGCCGTGAGCAGTACTTC.